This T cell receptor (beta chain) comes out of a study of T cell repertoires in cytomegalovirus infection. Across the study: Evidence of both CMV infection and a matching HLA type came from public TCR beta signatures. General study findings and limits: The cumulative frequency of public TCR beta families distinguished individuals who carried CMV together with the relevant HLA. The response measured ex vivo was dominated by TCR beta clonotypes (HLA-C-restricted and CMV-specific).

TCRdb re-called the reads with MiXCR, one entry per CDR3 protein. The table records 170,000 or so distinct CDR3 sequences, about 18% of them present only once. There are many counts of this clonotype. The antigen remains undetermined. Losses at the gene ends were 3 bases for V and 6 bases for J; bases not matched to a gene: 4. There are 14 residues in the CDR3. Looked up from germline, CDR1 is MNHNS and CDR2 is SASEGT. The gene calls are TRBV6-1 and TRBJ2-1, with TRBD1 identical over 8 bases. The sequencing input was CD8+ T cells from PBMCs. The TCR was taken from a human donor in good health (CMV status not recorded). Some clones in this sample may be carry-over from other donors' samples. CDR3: CASSDQGAFNEQFF. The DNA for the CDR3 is TGTGCCAGCAGTGATCAGGGGGCGTTCAATGAGCAGTTCTTC.